These 26 T cell receptor beta chains were all obtained from the same sample, sequenced in a study of blood T cell repertoires in COVID-19 (TCRdb year 2020). The library was made by the immunoSEQ multiplex PCR assay. Here the immuneACCESS table is served through TCRdb, limited to in-frame sequences with V and J called. Missing clones are a known gap in these copies; in checked studies unresolved V genes cover under half, and the rest lacks a known reason. This sample is represented by about 240,000 clones; about 90% of them were singletons. Of the sample, around 7.2% is held by the ten largest clones. The sequencing sample was made of peripheral blood. The receptors derive from a man aged 60 to 75 who had recovered from COVID-19.

J is TRBJ1-1 and V is TRBV6-5; D remains ambiguous. Trimming took 5 bases from V and 4 from J, leaving 5 bases between them. Germline CDR1 and CDR2: MNHEY and SVGAGI. CDR3 length equals 11 residues. The CDR3 loop reads CASSRSTEAFF. The CDR3 nucleotides are TGTGCCAGCAGTAGGAGCACTGAAGCTTTCTTT.

The rearrangement joins TRBV7-9 to TRBJ2-1, with D perhaps TRBD1 (6 bases). Trimming stripped 8 bases from V and 8 bases from J, with 10 bases between. CDR3 size: 11 residues. Per germline, CDR1 SEHNR and CDR2 FQNEAQ (reference sequence). CDR3 sequence: CASAGVDEQFF. DNA for the CDR3: TGTGCCAGCGCAGGGGTGGATGAGCAGTTCTTC.

The chain joins TRBV7-6 to TRBJ2-1, with D perhaps TRBD2 (6 bases). V gave up 8 bases and J gave up 0 bases, with 17 bases separating them. Germline V gene lookup returns CDR1 SGHVS and CDR2 FNYEAQ. CDR3 length equals 16 residues. CDR3 nucleotide sequence: TGTGCCAGCCGGGACTCCCTAGGGGACTCCTACAATGAGCAGTTCTTC. This gives the protein CASRDSLGDSYNEQFF.

The chain uses TRBV28 and TRBJ1-1, with D tentatively TRBD1 (5 bases). The germline V gene encodes CDR1 MDHEN and CDR2 SYDVKM. This CDR3 has 14 residues. V lost 8 bases and J lost 3, with 16 bases in between. For the CDR3, the DNA is TGTGCCAGCGGACTAGGGGTGTTGGACACTGAAGCTTTCTTT. This encodes CASGLGVLDTEAFF.

The DNA for the CDR3 is TGCGCCAGCAGCTTGTGGGCTAGCGGGGGGGCAACAGATACGCAGTATTTT. This translates into CASSLWASGGATDTQYF. The chain couples TRBV5-1 to TRBJ2-3, with 12 bases lining up with TRBD2. The CDR3 runs to 17 residues. Germline V gene data show CDR1 as SGHRS and CDR2 as YFSETQ. The V and J ends lost 1 base and 3 bases, in that order; junction bases with no gene match: 6.

In this sample, this clone turned up once. The J gene is TRBJ2-5, the V gene TRBV5-1; 9 positions agree with TRBD2. CDR1 and CDR2 (germline): SGHRS, YFSETQ. V dropped 0 bases and J dropped 11; count of bases not matched to a gene: 8. This CDR3 is built from 14 residues. The CDR3 DNA reads as TGCGCCAGCAGCTTGGGCCTAGCGGGGAGGGATCAGTACTTC. It translates to CASSLGLAGRDQYF. Full variable domain (missing parts from reference TRBV5-1 and TRBJ2-5): KAGVTQTPRYLIKTRGQQVTLSCSPISGHRSVSWYQQTPGQGLQFLFEYFSETQRNKGNFPGRFSGRQFSNSRSEMNVSTLELGDSALYLCASSLGLAGRDQYFGPGTRLLVL.

The chain links TRBV27 to TRBJ2-5; perhaps TRBD1 as D (7 bases). V was cut by 3 bases and J by 5 bases, with 16 bases left in between. CDR1 MNHEY and CDR2 SMNVEV come from the germline V gene (reference sequence). The length of the CDR3 is 15 residues. DNA of the CDR3: TGTGCCAGCAGTTTGGGTCAGGGGGGTTTTGAGACCCAGTACTTC. Protein product: CASSLGQGGFETQYF.

This clone was seen only once. The chain is built from TRBV24-1 and TRBJ2-3; 7 bases are a match to TRBD2. V lost 3 bases to trimming and J lost 5 bases; unmatched junction nucleotides: 13. Looked up from germline, CDR1 is KGHDR and CDR2 is SFDVKD. The CDR3 runs to 17 residues. Written as DNA, the CDR3 is TGTGCCACCAGTGATGTTCGGCCGGCTAGCGGTAAAGATACGCAGTATTTT. Its translation is CATSDVRPASGKDTQYF.

This chain connects TRBV5-1 to TRBJ1-1; D unclear. The CDR3 totals 16 residues. Trimming cost V 4 bases and J 4 bases, with 20 bases left between them. The germline V gene has CDR1 SGHRS and CDR2 YFSETQ. The CDR3 DNA is TGCGCCAGCAGCCTCTCCCCAGTCGTGACGGGCACTGAAGCTTTCTTT. This gives the protein CASSLSPVVTGTEAFF.

V and J are TRBV19 and TRBJ1-2, with D perhaps TRBD1 (5 bases). Trimming took off 6 bases at V and 5 bases at J, with 7 bases between the two ends. The CDR3 is made up of 11 amino acids. Per the germline V gene, CDR1 is LNHDA and CDR2 is SQIVND (reference sequence). The CDR3 spells CASSGGYGYTF. The CDR3 DNA is TGTGCCAGTAGCGGGGGATATGGCTACACCTTC.

The chain employs TRBV6-2 or TRBV6-3 and TRBJ2-5; 7 bases line up with TRBD2. This CDR3 is 18 amino acids long. CDR1 is MNHEY and CDR2 is SVGEGT in the germline V gene. The ends lost 5 bases at V and 0 bases at J; junction bases unmatched: 15. The CDR3, as DNA: TGTGCCAGCAGTGCCCCCCCGGAGCCGGGAGGTTACCAAGAGACCCAGTACTTC. Translated, it gives CASSAPPEPGGYQETQYF.

The CDR3 here is CASSQDRLAGGLVDTQYF. Written as DNA, the CDR3 is TGTGCCAGCAGCCAAGATCGGCTAGCGGGGGGGCTCGTAGATACGCAGTATTTT. The chain combines TRBV3-1 (or the pseudogene TRBV3-2) with TRBJ2-3, with TRBD2 matching over 12 bases. Losses at the gene ends were 0 bases for V and 5 bases for J; bases not matched to a gene: 9. CDR1 is LGHDT and CDR2 is YNNKEL in the germline V gene (reference sequence). The CDR3 loop spans 18 amino acids.

V usage is TRBV5-1 and J usage is TRBJ2-7, with 13 nucleotides matching TRBD2. Germline CDR1 and CDR2: SGHRS and YFSETQ. The CDR3 length is 15 residues. V shed 5 bases and J 3 bases; nucleotides not matched to a gene: 5. The CDR3 sequence is CASSLTSGGLYEQYF. The CDR3 DNA reads as TGCGCCAGCAGTTTGACTAGCGGGGGGCTCTACGAGCAGTACTTC. The full variable domain, with the rest looked up from reference TRBV5-1 and TRBJ2-7, is KAGVTQTPRYLIKTRGQQVTLSCSPISGHRSVSWYQQTPGQGLQFLFEYFSETQRNKGNFPGRFSGRQFSNSRSEMNVSTLELGDSALYLCASSLTSGGLYEQYFGPGTRLTVT.

V and J are TRBV7-9 and TRBJ1-6, with TRBD1 as a possible D gene (6 bases). The ends were cut back, 7 bases at V and 6 bases at J, with 7 bases in the middle. From germline, CDR1 is SEHNR and CDR2 FQNEAQ (reference sequence). The CDR3 spans 12 residues. The CDR3: CASKDSNSPLHF. The CDR3 DNA reads as TGTGCCAGCAAGGACAGTAATTCACCCCTCCACTTT.

V gene TRBV18 combines with J gene TRBJ2-5; D possibly corresponds to TRBD2 (6 bases). The germline V gene encodes CDR1 KGHSH and CDR2 LQKENI. The CDR3 covers 14 residues. Trimming removed 2 bases from V and 4 bases from J, with 11 bases in between. CDR3: CASSPGGMGETQYF. For the CDR3, the DNA is TGTGCCAGCTCACCAGGAGGGATGGGAGAGACCCAGTACTTC.

This chain uses TRBV4-1 with TRBJ1-6; D is perhaps TRBD1 (5 bases). Germline V CDR1 and CDR2: MGHRA, YSYEKL. V lost 2 bases, J lost 6 bases, and 17 bases lay in between. CDR3 size: 17 residues. Written as DNA, the CDR3 is TGCGCCAGCAGCCAATTTTCCGCGGGGGGAGGTAATTCACCCCTCCACTTT. Its protein is CASSQFSAGGGNSPLHF.

The chain has TRBV21-1 and TRBJ1-5; TRBD1 is the table's D call, not checked against the DNA. TRBV21-1 is designated a pseudogene. CDR3 length: 16 residues. CDR3 in DNA: TGTGCCAGCTTCGGACATTTTGAATCAAGCAATCAGCCCCAGCATTTT. Residues: CASFGHFESSNQPQHF.

J is TRBJ2-3 and V is TRBV30, with D maybe TRBD2 (5 bases). Germline V lookup: CDR1 GTSNPN, CDR2 SVGIG (reference sequence). The V gene lost 5 bases and the J gene lost 2 bases, with 11 bases spanning the gap. This CDR3 spans 13 amino acids. CDR3 in amino acids: CAWARDFTDTQYF. CDR3 bases: TGTGCCTGGGCCCGGGATTTCACAGATACGCAGTATTTT.

This chain connects TRBV7-8 to TRBJ2-1; D is perhaps TRBD2 (7 bases). Germline CDR1 reads SGHVS; CDR2 reads FQNEAQ. V was pared by 5 bases and J by 6 bases, with 17 bases between. The CDR3 is 15 amino acids. The CDR3 nucleotides read TGTGCCAGCAGCCCGTATTCGGGGGGCCTCAATGAGCAGTTCTTC. Its translation: CASSPYSGGLNEQFF.

V is TRBV30 and J is TRBJ1-1; possible D gene TRBD1, 6 bases. Trimming stripped 8 bases from V and 0 bases from J, with 13 bases between. The CDR3 covers 13 residues. Per the germline V gene, CDR1 is GTSNPN and CDR2 is SVGIG (reference sequence). The chain's CDR3 is CAGDRLLNTEAFF. In DNA, the CDR3 is TGTGCCGGAGACAGGTTGTTGAACACTGAAGCTTTCTTT.

The V and J genes are TRBV6-1 and TRBJ1-2, with TRBD1 matching over 7 bases. Germline CDR1 MNHNS, CDR2 SASEGT. The CDR3 spans 16 residues. The V segment lost 3 bases and the J segment 1 base; nucleotides outside the gene matches: 8. CDR3 in DNA: TGTGCCAGCAGTGACACACTGAGGGGGCGTAACTATGGCTACACCTTC. It codes for CASSDTLRGRNYGYTF.

The chain recombines TRBV7-9 with TRBJ2-7; 7 bases are shared with TRBD1. CDR1 and CDR2 from the germline V gene are SEHNR and FQNEAQ (reference sequence). After removal of 4 bases from V and 1 base from J, the junction contained 7 bases not matched to a gene. This CDR3 comprises 15 residues. The CDR3 DNA sequence: TGTGCCAGCAGCTATGGACAGGCCGGGTCCTACGAGCAGTACTTC. It yields the protein CASSYGQAGSYEQYF.

The V gene is TRBV11-2, the J gene TRBJ2-2; 9 bases agree with TRBD1. Germline V gene data show CDR1 as SGHAT and CDR2 as FQNNGV. The trim removed 3 bases at V and 5 bases at J, leaving 7 bases unmatched. This CDR3 is built from 16 residues. Written as DNA, the CDR3 is TGTGCCAGCAGCTTTATGGGACAGGGTCATACCGGGGAGCTGTTTTTT. Its protein is CASSFMGQGHTGELFF.

This clone was recorded only once. The chain couples TRBV5-1 to TRBJ1-6; 7 nucleotides agree with TRBD1. The J segment lost 3 bases and the V segment lost 5 bases, leaving 5 bases of the junction unmatched. Germline V CDR1 and CDR2: SGHRS, YFSETQ. CDR3 length: 15 amino acids. CDR3 region: CASRQGPDYNSPLHF. CDR3 DNA sequence: TGCGCCAGCAGACAGGGGCCGGACTATAATTCACCCCTCCACTTT.

The genes are TRBV6-5 and TRBJ2-7; 7 bases line up with TRBD1. Germline CDR1 MNHEY, CDR2 SVGAGI. The trim removed 6 bases at V and 0 bases at J, leaving 5 bases unmatched. The CDR3 length is 14 residues. CDR3 bases: TGTGCCAGCAGCCGGACAGGAGACTCCTACGAGCAGTACTTC. Its translation is CASSRTGDSYEQYF.

The gene calls are TRBV6-5 and TRBJ2-6; D not resolved. The CDR3 covers 13 residues. The V end was cut by 6 bases, the J end by 2 bases, with 5 bases between. The germline V gene encodes CDR1 MNHEY and CDR2 SVGAGI. CDR3 coding DNA: TGTGCCAGCAGGTTCACTGGGGCCAACGTCCTGACTTTC. Its protein product is CASRFTGANVLTF.